The present T cell receptor beta chain was sequenced within a study of Tregs in tolerant kidney transplant recipients. Unstimulated regulatory T cells (CD4+CD25+CD127-), CD4+CD25- non-regulatory cells, CD4 and CD8 cells were FACS-sorted from thawed PBMCs. V was trimmed by 5 bases and J by 1 base, leaving 11 bases between them. The CDR3 has 14 residues. In germline, CDR1 is LNHDA, CDR2 SQIVND (reference sequence). Concerning this clone: The antigen remains unidentified. The DNA ends 3 residues before the CDR3 does, and the rest of the CDR3 is filled in from the germline J gene.

Produced via immunoSEQ multiplex PCR; TCRdb's table is partial and in-frame only. This sample's clone table lists 30,000 or so clones. Findings of the study overall: Tolerant patients' donor-specific Tregs expanded beyond overall Tregs, suggesting antigen-driven growth. Findings come from small patient numbers and require larger validation.

The chain joins TRBV19 to TRBJ1-1; D gene unclear. This clonotype was obtained from a human donor who received a combined kidney and bone marrow transplant. This specimen consisted of CD8+ T cells from blood, obtained before the transplant. CDR3 residues: CASSLTQANTEAFF. CDR3 bases read: TGTGCCAGTAGTTTAACTCAAGCGAACACTGAA.